One and the same sample provided the 30 T cell receptor beta chains below, sequenced in a study of T-cell memory formation after mild COVID-19. In TCRdb, the 5' RACE reads were re-called with MiXCR into one record per CDR3 protein. The sample lists about 350,000 distinct CDR3 sequences, approximately 14% occurring once. The specimen was PBMCs or a T cell subset sorted from them (not recorded which). The receptors shown here come from a man between 18 and 29 years old who had mild COVID-19 (a few samples of this study predate the infection). Cell type and time point are not known.

This clonotype occurred a few times. V is TRBV28 and J is TRBJ1-5; 7 bases align to TRBD1. J lost 2 bases, V lost 7 bases, and 5 bases had no gene match. CDR3 size: 14 residues. Germline V gene lookup returns CDR1 MDHEN and CDR2 SYDVKM. The CDR3 DNA is TGTGCCAGCACCCCAGGGGGTGGCAATCAGCCCCAGCATTTT. This encodes CASTPGGGNQPQHF.

In this sample, this clonotype turned up once. The chain couples TRBV6-1 to TRBJ2-1; TRBD2 matches at 8 bases. Germline loops: CDR1 MNHNS, CDR2 SASEGT. The length of the CDR3 is 14 residues. V lost 8 bases to trimming and J lost 2 bases; unmatched junction nucleotides: 5. The CDR3 DNA follows: TGTGCCAGCGAAAGCGGGGGAACCTACAATGAGCAGTTCTTC. Protein product: CASESGGTYNEQFF.

The chain employs TRBV12-3 or TRBV12-4 and TRBJ1-4; D might be TRBD1 (5 bases). The CDR3 extends over 16 amino acids. V lost 7 bases to trimming and J lost 4 bases, with 19 bases between them. CDR3 nucleotides: TGTGCCAGCACCCTACACGGGACGGGGAGTAATGAAAAACTGTTTTTT. It yields the protein CASTLHGTGSNEKLFF.

This clonotype has only a few counts. CDR3 in amino acids: CASSVGEGEDQPQHF. In DNA form, the CDR3 reads TGTGCCAGCAGCGTCGGAGAGGGGGAGGATCAGCCCCAGCATTTT. This rearrangement joins TRBV9 to TRBJ1-5, with a tentative D call TRBD1 (6 bases). Germline V gives CDR1 SGDLS, CDR2 YYNGEE. The CDR3 is 15 residues long. V gave up 2 bases and J gave up 5 bases, with 14 bases separating them.

This clonotype was observed at least ten times. This chain links TRBV4-3 with TRBJ2-1; D is possibly TRBD1 (6 bases). Germline V gene sequence: CDR1 LGHNA, CDR2 YSLEER. V was cut by 0 bases and J by 10 bases, with 13 bases left in between. The CDR3 is 14 amino acids. CDR3 DNA: TGCGCCAGCAGCCAAGAGAGGGGGTTCAGCGAGCAGTTCTTC. Translated, it gives CASSQERGFSEQFF.

This clonotype was detected only a few times. V is TRBV9 and J is TRBJ2-3; D not resolved. The CDR3 runs 14 residues. The germline V gene encodes CDR1 SGDLS and CDR2 YYNGEE. Trimming removed 0 bases from V and 6 bases from J, with 11 bases in between. This CDR3 reads CASSVDAVSDTQYF. CDR3 coding DNA: TGTGCCAGCAGCGTAGACGCTGTATCTGATACGCAGTATTTT.

This clonotype was observed a few times. The rearrangement links TRBV12-3 or TRBV12-4 to TRBJ2-3, with TRBD2 identical over 10 bases. The V segment lost 2 bases and the J segment 6 bases; nucleotides outside the gene matches: 8. The CDR3 consists of 16 residues. CDR3 DNA: TGTGCCAGCAGTTTACGGCTAGCGGGGGCAGGGGATACGCAGTATTTT. Amino acids: CASSLRLAGAGDTQYF.

This rearrangement joins TRBV10-3 to TRBJ1-1; D may be TRBD1 (5 bases). This CDR3 is 14 amino acids long. V was trimmed by 4 bases and J by 0 bases, leaving 9 bases between them. Germline V gives CDR1 ENHRY, CDR2 SYGVKD. CDR3 sequence: CAISGRAMNTEAFF. The CDR3 DNA reads as TGTGCCATCAGTGGCAGGGCCATGAACACTGAAGCTTTCTTT.

This chain links TRBV29-1 with TRBJ1-2, with 7 bases aligning to TRBD1. V was pared by 5 bases and J by 0 bases, with 3 bases of the junction left unmatched. Germline V CDR1 and CDR2: SQVTM, ANQGSEA. This CDR3 spans 13 amino acids. The CDR3 bases are TGCAGCGTTTCGACAGGGTCTAACTATGGCTACACCTTC. Protein: CSVSTGSNYGYTF.

This chain joins TRBV12-3 or TRBV12-4 and TRBJ2-2, with D perhaps TRBD1 (6 bases). CDR3 length equals 14 residues. Trimming took 5 bases from V and 1 from J, leaving 8 bases between them. CDR3 sequence reads: CASSTGLNTGELFF. The DNA of the CDR3 is TGTGCCAGCAGTACAGGGTTGAACACCGGGGAGCTGTTTTTT.

CDR3 sequence (DNA): TGTGCCAGCAGCTTGGGGGTTCGGGGCACCGGGGAGCTGTTTTTT. Translated: CASSLGVRGTGELFF. The rearrangement joins TRBV7-2 to TRBJ2-2; possibly TRBD1 or TRBD2 for D (5 bases each). The CDR3 runs to 15 residues. Germline V lookup: CDR1 SGHTA, CDR2 FQGNSA. The V end was cut by 3 bases, the J end by 4 bases, with 12 bases between.

This clonotype appeared many times. The V call is TRBV6-6, the J call TRBJ2-5; TRBD1 matches at 10 bases. The CDR3 totals 15 residues. V shed 5 bases, J shed 5 bases, and the junction held 8 bases outside the gene matches. Germline values: CDR1 MNHNY, CDR2 SVGAGI (reference sequence). In nucleotides, the CDR3 is TGTGCCAGCAGTCTGAGACAGGGGGCATGGGAGACCCAGTACTTC. This codes for CASSLRQGAWETQYF.

This clonotype was counted ten times or more. The chain uses TRBV29-1 and TRBJ2-5; weak D call: TRBD2 (6 bases). Trimming removed 3 bases from V and 6 bases from J, with 11 bases in between. CDR3 length equals 12 residues. In germline, CDR1 is SQVTM, CDR2 ANQGSEA. The CDR3: CSVDVEGQTQYF. The CDR3 nucleotides read TGCAGCGTTGATGTGGAGGGCCAGACCCAGTACTTC.

This clonotype was observed a handful of times. V usage is TRBV6-2 or TRBV6-3 and J usage is TRBJ2-1; the match to TRBD1 covers 11 bases. The CDR3 has 15 amino acids. V lost 5 bases and J lost 8; bases outside the gene matches: 8. Germline V gene sequence: CDR1 MNHEY, CDR2 SVGEGT. The CDR3 region is CASSVLGQGVYEQFF. The CDR3 DNA reads as TGTGCCAGCAGTGTATTGGGACAGGGGGTCTATGAGCAGTTCTTC.

This clonotype was picked up a small number of times. The chain is built from TRBV7-2 and TRBJ2-1, with 7 nucleotides matching TRBD1. This CDR3 spans 14 amino acids. The germline V gene has CDR1 SGHTA and CDR2 FQGNSA. V shed 8 bases and J 5 bases; nucleotides not matched to a gene: 9. Here the CDR3 reads CASAPGQPNNEQFF. In DNA form, the CDR3 reads TGTGCCAGCGCCCCGGGACAGCCTAACAATGAGCAGTTCTTC.

This clonotype has just a few counts. This chain uses TRBV6-2 or TRBV6-3 with TRBJ2-3; D uncertain. The length of the CDR3 is 12 residues. Trimming shortened V by 7 bases and J by 5 bases, and 10 bases separated the two germline ends. Germline lookup yields CDR1 MNHEY and CDR2 SVGEGT. The CDR3 region is CASTEREDTQYF. The CDR3 bases are TGTGCCAGCACTGAACGTGAAGATACGCAGTATTTT.

This clonotype was counted a single time. The chain has TRBV9 and TRBJ2-5; possibly TRBD1 or TRBD2 for D (6 bases each). The V end lost 7 bases, the J end lost 3 bases, and 16 bases lay between the germline ends. CDR3 length equals 14 residues. Germline values: CDR1 SGDLS, CDR2 YYNGEE. Here the CDR3 DNA reads TGTGCCAGCGGTGGGGGGCCGGGAGAAGAGACCCAGTACTTC. It translates to CASGGGPGEETQYF.

This clonotype was counted many times. This rearrangement joins TRBV4-2 to TRBJ2-7, with 13 bases identical to TRBD2. The germline V gene has CDR1 LGHNA and CDR2 YNFKEQ. The CDR3 totals 15 residues. With 3 bases clipped from V and 4 bases from J, the junction kept 3 bases outside the gene matches. The CDR3 bases are TGTGCCAGCAGCCAGGAGACTAGCGGGGGGTACGAGCAGTACTTC. Translation: CASSQETSGGYEQYF.

In this sample, this clonotype turned up many times. CDR3 sequence: CASTPGQGRHEQYV. DNA of the CDR3: TGTGCCAGCACTCCGGGACAGGGAAGGCACGAGCAGTACGTC. V is TRBV6-2 or TRBV6-3 and J is TRBJ2-7; 9 bases agree with TRBD1. The CDR3 consists of 14 residues. The V and J ends lost 7 bases and 5 bases, in that order; junction bases with no gene match: 9. Germline lookup yields CDR1 MNHEY and CDR2 SVGEGT.

This clonotype came up a few times. The chain couples TRBV4-1 to TRBJ1-2, with a possible D match to TRBD1 (6 bases). The V end lost 1 base, the J end lost 7 bases, and 16 bases lay between the germline ends. The germline V gene has CDR1 MGHRA and CDR2 YSYEKL. CDR3 length: 15 residues. CDR3 DNA sequence: TGCGCCAGCAGCCAAGTTCTTAGGGACAAACTTGGCTACACCTTC. It codes for CASSQVLRDKLGYTF.

This rearrangement joins TRBV2 to TRBJ2-3; TRBD2 aligns across 8 bases. With 8 bases clipped from V and 2 bases from J, the junction kept 6 bases outside the gene matches. The germline V gene has CDR1 SNHLY and CDR2 FYNNEI. The CDR3 spans 14 residues. The chain's CDR3 is CASLPGLATDTQYF. Here the CDR3 DNA reads TGTGCCAGCCTCCCCGGACTAGCCACAGATACGCAGTATTTT.

This clonotype has a handful of counts. The rearrangement uses TRBV10-1 and TRBJ2-1; D ambiguous. The CDR3 spans 12 residues. Germline values: CDR1 WNHNN, CDR2 SYGVQD (reference sequence). Trimming took off 6 bases at V and 9 bases at J, with 12 bases between the two ends. CDR3 region: CASSPRSGEQFF. The CDR3 DNA sequence: TGCGCCAGCAGCCCCCGGTCGGGTGAGCAGTTCTTC.

The table lists this clonotype with many counts. The rearrangement joins TRBV9 to TRBJ2-2; a possible D gene is TRBD1 (5 bases). Germline V CDR1 and CDR2: SGDLS, YYNGEE. Trimming took off 0 bases at V and 3 bases at J, with 9 bases between the two ends. This CDR3 region has 15 residues. In DNA, the CDR3 is TGTGCCAGCAGCGTAGATCAGGGTTACACCGGGGAGCTGTTTTTT. As protein: CASSVDQGYTGELFF.

V is TRBV7-9 and J is TRBJ2-1; 12 nucleotides align to TRBD1. The V and J ends lost 5 bases and 8 bases, in that order; junction bases with no gene match: 7. Germline CDR1 SEHNR, CDR2 FQNEAQ (reference sequence). CDR3 length: 15 residues. CDR3 DNA: TGTGCCAGCAGCGTCCGGGGACAGGGGGCGTATGAGCAGTTCTTC. Translation: CASSVRGQGAYEQFF.

The V and J genes are TRBV7-9 and TRBJ1-1; D not certain. In germline, CDR1 is SEHNR, CDR2 FQNEAQ (reference sequence). The V and J ends lost 0 bases and 8 bases respectively, with 7 bases between them. This CDR3 region has 12 residues. This CDR3 is CASSLAQPEAFF. For the CDR3, the DNA is TGTGCCAGCAGCTTAGCTCAGCCAGAAGCTTTCTTT.

To note about this clonotype: A read error may produce the germline difference seen at one junction end. The gene calls are TRBV15 and TRBJ2-2; weak D call: TRBD2 (6 bases). The germline CDR1 and CDR2 sequences are LNHNV and YYDKDF (reference sequence). This CDR3 spans 14 amino acids. Written as DNA, the CDR3 is TGTGCCACCACCCCGGGGGTTAACACCGTGGAGCTGTTTTTT. Its translation: CATTPGVNTVELFF.

In this sample, this clonotype turned up a few times. The chain combines TRBV4-3 with TRBJ1-2; 7 nucleotides align to TRBD1. The germline V gene encodes CDR1 LGHNA and CDR2 YSLEER. This CDR3 is built from 17 residues. V shed 3 bases and J 2 bases; nucleotides not matched to a gene: 12. This CDR3 is CASSQAILGTDNYGYTF. The CDR3 DNA is TGCGCCAGCAGCCAGGCAATTCTCGGGACAGACAACTATGGCTACACCTTC.

A single count supports this clonotype. This sequence joins TRBV6-2 or TRBV6-3 and TRBJ1-2; D might be TRBD1 (6 bases). CDR1 and CDR2 (germline): MNHEY, SVGEGT. The CDR3 sequence is 12 residues long. V lost 8 bases and J lost 3, with 10 bases in between. The CDR3 loop is CASGDRYYGYTF. DNA of the CDR3: TGTGCCAGCGGCGACAGGTACTATGGCTACACCTTC.

The rearrangement joins TRBV7-2 to TRBJ2-3, with unresolved D. With 6 bases removed from V and 1 base from J, the gap between germline ends came to 8 bases. Germline CDR1 SGHTA, CDR2 FQGNSA. This CDR3 is built from 13 residues. CDR3 nucleotides: TGTGCCAGCAGATTCGCGGGCACAGATACGCAGTATTTT. Translation gives CASRFAGTDTQYF.

This clonotype came up a few times. The V and J genes are TRBV4-1 and TRBJ2-7; D is unresolved. The CDR3 has 13 residues. Trimming stripped 6 bases from V and 5 bases from J, with 14 bases between. The germline V gene encodes CDR1 MGHRA and CDR2 YSYEKL. CDR3 nucleotide sequence: TGCGCCAGCAGGTCTCAAACTTGGGACGAGCAGTACTTC. Translation: CASRSQTWDEQYF.